A single sample is the source of the 10 T cell receptor beta chains below, sequenced in a study of sequential checkpoint blockade in melanoma. Sequencing used immunoSEQ multiplex PCR; TCRdb keeps in-frame clones, though not all of them. Of about 5,000 clones detected, about 26% appear once; the ten largest clones hold about a fifth. Treatment defined: randomized to nivolumab then ipilimumab (arm A) or the reverse (arm B). The sample in question was tumor tissue (inferred from file names), obtained from a patient given nivolumab and ipilimumab in sequence. The receptors shown here come from a human donor with melanoma.

This clone was counted a few times. This chain uses TRBV28 with TRBJ2-3, with D tentatively TRBD1 (6 bases). The CDR3 is 15 amino acids. Germline V gene lookup returns CDR1 MDHEN and CDR2 SYDVKM. Trimming shortened V by 6 bases and J by 2 bases, and 15 bases separated the two germline ends. CDR3 coding DNA: TGTGCCAGCAGAGACCGGGACACCTACACAGATACGCAGTATTTT. Translation gives CASRDRDTYTDTQYF.

This chain uses TRBV28 with TRBJ2-6; D gene ambiguous. Germline V gene data show CDR1 as MDHEN and CDR2 as SYDVKM. Trimming removed 5 bases from V and 0 bases from J, with 8 bases in between. This CDR3 is 15 amino acids long. The CDR3 protein is CASSLGISGANVLTF. The CDR3 DNA is TGTGCCAGCAGTCTTGGTATCTCTGGGGCCAACGTCCTGACTTTC.

This clone was detected only a few times. J is TRBJ1-3 and V is TRBV11-3, with 8 positions matching TRBD1. This CDR3 is 18 amino acids long. Per germline, CDR1 SGHNT and CDR2 YENEEA. Trimming took 4 bases from V and 2 from J; bases not matched to a gene: 13. CDR3 DNA sequence: TGTGCCAGCAGCTCCGTATTACAGGGGGGATTAGCTGGAAACACCATATATTTT. Its protein is CASSSVLQGGLAGNTIYF.

The chain uses TRBV5-1 and TRBJ2-1; 13 bases are a match to TRBD2. Per germline, CDR1 SGHRS and CDR2 YFSETQ. V lost 2 bases to trimming and J lost 8 bases; unmatched junction nucleotides: 4. CDR3 length: 15 amino acids. The CDR3 DNA reads TGCGCCAGCAGCTTATGGACTAGCGGGAGTTATGAGCAGTTCTTC. Encoded protein: CASSLWTSGSYEQFF.

J is TRBJ1-1 and V is TRBV6-8, with D possibly being TRBD1 (5 bases). Per the germline V gene, CDR1 is MNHGY and CDR2 is SAAAGT. This CDR3 has 14 residues. Trimming left V 5 bases short and J 1 base short, with 11 bases between. The CDR3 loop is CASSAIDRNTEAFF. CDR3 DNA sequence: TGTGCCAGCAGTGCTATAGACAGGAACACTGAAGCTTTCTTT.

In this sample, this clone turned up a few times. V gene TRBV15 combines with J gene TRBJ2-7, with TRBD2 as a possible D gene (5 bases). The V gene lost 3 bases and the J gene lost 2 bases, with 11 bases spanning the gap. Per germline, CDR1 LNHNV and CDR2 YYDKDF (reference sequence). The CDR3 has 14 amino acids. The CDR3, as DNA: TGTGCCACCAGCAGCCCGGGGTTTGCCTACGAGCAGTACTTC. It codes for CATSSPGFAYEQYF.

This clone was observed at least ten times. The chain recombines TRBV11-3 with TRBJ1-5, with TRBD1 identical over 8 bases. V was pared by 1 base and J by 0 bases, with 5 bases of the junction left unmatched. This CDR3 has 17 amino acids. Germline V gives CDR1 SGHNT, CDR2 YENEEA. CDR3 coding DNA: TGTGCCAGCAGCTTAGTTTCCGGACAGGGTAGCAATCAGCCCCAGCATTTT. Protein: CASSLVSGQGSNQPQHF.

There are a few counts of this clone. The gene calls are TRBV4-1 and TRBJ2-5; D remains unclear. Per germline, CDR1 MGHRA and CDR2 YSYEKL. The CDR3 is made up of 14 amino acids. V lost 0 bases to trimming and J lost 6 bases, with 11 bases between them. The CDR3 nucleotides are TGCGCCAGCAGCCAAGAGACGTCTCGCCAGACCCAGTACTTC. This encodes CASSQETSRQTQYF.

The J gene is TRBJ2-2, the V gene TRBV18, with TRBD2 as a possible D gene (6 bases). Germline V gives CDR1 KGHSH, CDR2 LQKENI. The V and J ends lost 2 bases and 5 bases respectively, with 15 bases between them. The length of the CDR3 is 16 residues. The CDR3 sequence: CASSPNPTSRTGELFF. The CDR3, as DNA: TGTGCCAGCTCACCAAATCCGACTAGTAGAACCGGGGAGCTGTTTTTT.

The chain employs TRBV1 and TRBJ1-2. TRBV1 is a pseudogene. The CDR3 is made up of 13 amino acids. The CDR3 is CTSSVRKTYGYTF. CDR3 nucleotides: TGCACCAGCAGCGTGCGAAAGACCTATGGCTACACCTTC.